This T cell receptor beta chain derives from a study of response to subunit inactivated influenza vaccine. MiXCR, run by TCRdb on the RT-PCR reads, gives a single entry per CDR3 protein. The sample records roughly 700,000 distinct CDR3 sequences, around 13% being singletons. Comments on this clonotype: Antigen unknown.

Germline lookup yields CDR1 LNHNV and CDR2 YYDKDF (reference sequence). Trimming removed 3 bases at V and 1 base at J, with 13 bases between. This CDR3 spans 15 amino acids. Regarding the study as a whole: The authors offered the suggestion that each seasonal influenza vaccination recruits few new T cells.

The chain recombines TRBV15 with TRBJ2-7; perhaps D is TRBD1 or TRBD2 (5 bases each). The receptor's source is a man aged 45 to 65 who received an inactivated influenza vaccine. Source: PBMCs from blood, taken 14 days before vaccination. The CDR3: CATSRGEAGSYEQYF. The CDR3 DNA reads TGTGCCACCAGCAGGGGGGAAGCAGGATCCTACGAGCAGTACTTC.